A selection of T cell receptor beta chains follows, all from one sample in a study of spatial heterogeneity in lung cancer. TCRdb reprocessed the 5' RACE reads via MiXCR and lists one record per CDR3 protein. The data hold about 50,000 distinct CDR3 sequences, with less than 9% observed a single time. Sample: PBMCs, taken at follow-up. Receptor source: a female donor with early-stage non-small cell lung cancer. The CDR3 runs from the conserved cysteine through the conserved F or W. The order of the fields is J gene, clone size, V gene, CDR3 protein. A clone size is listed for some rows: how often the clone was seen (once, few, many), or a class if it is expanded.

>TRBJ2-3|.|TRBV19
CATRDVAGSTDTQYF
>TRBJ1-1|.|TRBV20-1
CSARREGQEEAFF
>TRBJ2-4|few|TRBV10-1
CASSRDRENIQYF
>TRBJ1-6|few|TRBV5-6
CASSLPGTVYNSPLHF
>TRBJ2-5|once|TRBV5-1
CASSLLAGDQETQYF
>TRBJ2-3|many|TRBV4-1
CASSAQGASTDTQYF
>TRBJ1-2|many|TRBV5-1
CASGQDYGYTF
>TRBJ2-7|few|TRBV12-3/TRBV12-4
CASSLITLSSYEQYF
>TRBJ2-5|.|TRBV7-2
CASLPAIALQETQYF
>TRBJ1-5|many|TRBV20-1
CSARLGQGLNQPQHF
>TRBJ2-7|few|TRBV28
CASSPTAGTGGREQYF
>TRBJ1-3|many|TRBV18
CASSPYEGSNSGNTIYF
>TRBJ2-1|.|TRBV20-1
CSAPGIVTGEQFF
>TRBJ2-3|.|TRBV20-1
CSLPDRGGGSTDTQYF
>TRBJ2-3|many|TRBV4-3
CASSQRWVGDTQYF
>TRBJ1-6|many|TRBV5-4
CASSVREGSNSPLHF
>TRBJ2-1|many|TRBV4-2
CASSQVGNSGGYEQFF
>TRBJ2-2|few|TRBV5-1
CASSSRGGANTGELFF
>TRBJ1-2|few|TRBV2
CASNPGGVYGYTF
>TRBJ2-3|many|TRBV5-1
CASSTSGRGADTQYF
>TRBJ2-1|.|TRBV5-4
CASSFPGTSGAGSYNEQFF
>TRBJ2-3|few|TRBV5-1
CASSGGTSVVDTQYF
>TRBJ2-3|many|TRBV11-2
CASSLGLATDTQYF
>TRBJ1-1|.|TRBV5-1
CASSGGRIRTEAFF
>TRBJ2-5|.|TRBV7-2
CASSLVRLQETQYF
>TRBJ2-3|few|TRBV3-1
CASSLVERSGGAEDTQYF
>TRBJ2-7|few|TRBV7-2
CASSLQATYEQYF
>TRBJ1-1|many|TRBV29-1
CSVERAPNTEAFF
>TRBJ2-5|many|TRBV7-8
CASSLGGQGKETQYF
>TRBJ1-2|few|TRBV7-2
CASRTGPSGYGYTF
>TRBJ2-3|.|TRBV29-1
CSVEDLDRGNTDTQYF
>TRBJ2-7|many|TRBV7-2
CASSPLGQRGQYF
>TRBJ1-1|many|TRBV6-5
CASRSQGAGAFF
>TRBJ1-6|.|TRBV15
CATSRSGQGTSSLHF